Listed below are T cell receptor beta chains from one sample, sequenced in a study. Via MiXCR, TCRdb re-called the RT-PCR reads, giving one row per CDR3 protein. The sample lists approximately 720,000 distinct CDR3 sequences; 13% to 15% were seen once. Sequenced material: memory CD4+ T cells from blood. The origin of the receptors is a female donor in good health, serving as a healthy control. CDR3s include the opening cysteine and the closing phenylalanine or tryptophan. Each record gives: V gene, D gene, J gene, clone size, CDR3 protein, CDR3 DNA. D genes are given only for firm matches. Where a row states a size, it is once, few, many or the class of an expanded clone; other rows omit it.

v_gene: TRBV30; d_gene: TRBD1; j_gene: TRBJ1-1; abundance: few; CDR3aa: CAWRPPGQGATEAFF; CDR3nt: TGTGCCTGGAGGCCCCCGGGACAGGGGGCCACTGAAGCTTTCTTT
v_gene: TRBV6-6; d_gene: NA; j_gene: TRBJ1-1; abundance: NA; CDR3aa: CASTSWDMNTEAFF; CDR3nt: TGTGCCAGCACCAGTTGGGACATGAACACTGAAGCTTTCTTT
v_gene: TRBV6-2/TRBV6-3; d_gene: NA; j_gene: TRBJ1-4; abundance: NA; CDR3aa: CASRALLYEKLFF; CDR3nt: TGTGCCAGCAGAGCCTTACTCTACGAAAAACTGTTTTTT
v_gene: TRBV5-1; d_gene: NA; j_gene: TRBJ2-5; abundance: NA; CDR3aa: CASSFGGPIETQYF; CDR3nt: TGCGCCAGCAGCTTCGGCGGCCCCATTGAAACCCAGTACTTC
v_gene: TRBV7-2; d_gene: NA; j_gene: TRBJ1-1; abundance: many; CDR3aa: CASSLGWGGGAEAFF; CDR3nt: TGTGCCAGCAGCTTAGGATGGGGCGGGGGGGCTGAAGCTTTCTTT
v_gene: TRBV7-8; d_gene: NA; j_gene: TRBJ2-5; abundance: NA; CDR3aa: CASSRDRRGREETQYF; CDR3nt: TGTGCCAGCAGCAGAGATCGGCGGGGGCGGGAAGAGACCCAGTACTTC
v_gene: TRBV5-1; d_gene: NA; j_gene: TRBJ1-1; abundance: NA; CDR3aa: CASSDQGSAEAFF; CDR3nt: TGCGCCAGCAGCGATCAGGGGAGCGCTGAAGCTTTCTTT
v_gene: TRBV27; d_gene: NA; j_gene: TRBJ2-1; abundance: few; CDR3aa: CASRNSYNEQFF; CDR3nt: TGTGCCAGCAGGAACTCCTACAATGAGCAGTTCTTC
v_gene: TRBV20-1; d_gene: NA; j_gene: TRBJ2-2; abundance: NA; CDR3aa: CSANRQVGELFF; CDR3nt: TGCAGTGCAAACCGACAGGTCGGGGAGCTGTTTTTT
v_gene: TRBV7-2; d_gene: TRBD2; j_gene: TRBJ2-2; abundance: NA; CDR3aa: CASSQTSGRVNTGELFF; CDR3nt: TGTGCCAGCAGCCAAACTAGCGGGAGGGTGAACACCGGGGAGCTGTTTTTT
v_gene: TRBV7-2; d_gene: NA; j_gene: TRBJ2-6; abundance: many; CDR3aa: CASSAYRGGGSGANVLTF; CDR3nt: TGTGCCAGCAGCGCCTACAGGGGAGGGGGCTCTGGGGCCAACGTCCTGACTTTC
v_gene: TRBV5-6; d_gene: TRBD1; j_gene: TRBJ2-2; abundance: many; CDR3aa: CASSQGVEGLGTGELFF; CDR3nt: TGTGCCAGCAGCCAGGGGGTTGAAGGCCTCGGCACCGGGGAGCTGTTTTTT
v_gene: TRBV2; d_gene: TRBD1; j_gene: TRBJ1-5; abundance: NA; CDR3aa: CASGGGQGLNENQPQHF; CDR3nt: TGTGCCAGCGGTGGGGGACAGGGGTTGAATGAGAATCAGCCCCAGCATTTT
v_gene: TRBV4-2; d_gene: TRBD2; j_gene: TRBJ2-7; abundance: many; CDR3aa: CASSHNSGSSYEQYF; CDR3nt: TGTGCCAGCAGCCACAATAGCGGGAGCTCCTACGAGCAGTACTTC
v_gene: TRBV4-1; d_gene: NA; j_gene: TRBJ1-2; abundance: NA; CDR3aa: CASSQEQLGRTTF; CDR3nt: TGCGCCAGCAGCCAAGAACAATTAGGCAGGACCACATTC
v_gene: TRBV7-2; d_gene: TRBD1; j_gene: TRBJ2-7; abundance: many; CDR3aa: CASSFWTGDYEQYF; CDR3nt: TGTGCCAGCAGCTTCTGGACAGGGGACTACGAGCAGTACTTC
v_gene: TRBV28; d_gene: NA; j_gene: TRBJ2-3; abundance: NA; CDR3aa: CASLSGEGTDTQYF; CDR3nt: TGTGCCAGTTTATCAGGGGAGGGAACAGATACGCAGTATTTT
v_gene: TRBV20-1; d_gene: TRBD2; j_gene: TRBJ2-1; abundance: few; CDR3aa: CSARDLIEREYNEQFF; CDR3nt: TGCAGTGCTAGAGATCTCATCGAGCGGGAGTACAATGAGCAGTTCTTC
v_gene: TRBV25-1; d_gene: NA; j_gene: TRBJ1-4; abundance: NA; CDR3aa: CASRQGNEKLFF; CDR3nt: TGTGCCAGCAGGCAGGGGAATGAAAAACTGTTTTTT
v_gene: TRBV5-1; d_gene: NA; j_gene: TRBJ1-1; abundance: many; CDR3aa: CASSSQNTEAFF; CDR3nt: TGCGCCAGCAGCTCACAGAACACTGAAGCTTTCTTT
v_gene: TRBV20-1; d_gene: TRBD2; j_gene: TRBJ2-1; abundance: few; CDR3aa: CSASRLAGDNEQFF; CDR3nt: TGCAGTGCTAGTCGACTAGCGGGAGATAATGAGCAGTTCTTC
v_gene: TRBV20-1; d_gene: TRBD2; j_gene: TRBJ2-7; abundance: many; CDR3aa: CSARLAGGPHEQYF; CDR3nt: TGCAGTGCTAGGTTAGCGGGAGGGCCCCACGAGCAGTACTTC
v_gene: TRBV27; d_gene: NA; j_gene: TRBJ2-2; abundance: NA; CDR3aa: CASSLKFLENTGELFF; CDR3nt: TGTGCCAGCAGTTTAAAATTTCTTGAGAACACCGGGGAGCTGTTTTTT
v_gene: TRBV7-9; d_gene: TRBD1; j_gene: TRBJ1-1; abundance: many; CDR3aa: CASSVQGGTEAFF; CDR3nt: TGTGCCAGCAGTGTGCAGGGGGGGACTGAAGCTTTCTTT
v_gene: TRBV12-3/TRBV12-4; d_gene: NA; j_gene: TRBJ2-2; abundance: many; CDR3aa: CASSLRLANTGELFF; CDR3nt: TGTGCCAGCAGCCTTCGACTAGCGAACACCGGGGAGCTGTTTTTT
v_gene: TRBV29-1; d_gene: NA; j_gene: TRBJ1-2; abundance: many; CDR3aa: CSVVSGTDDQGYTF; CDR3nt: TGCAGCGTTGTTTCGGGGACCGACGATCAGGGCTACACCTTC
v_gene: TRBV10-3; d_gene: TRBD1; j_gene: TRBJ1-3; abundance: NA; CDR3aa: CASSGTGQFSGNTIYF; CDR3nt: TGTGCCAGTTCCGGGACAGGGCAATTCTCTGGAAACACCATATATTTT
v_gene: TRBV29-1; d_gene: TRBD1; j_gene: TRBJ2-5; abundance: NA; CDR3aa: CSVSRDRGETQYF; CDR3nt: TGCAGCGTTTCCCGGGACAGGGGTGAGACCCAGTACTTC
v_gene: TRBV7-2; d_gene: NA; j_gene: TRBJ1-1; abundance: NA; CDR3aa: CASSSFRRSNTEAFF; CDR3nt: TGTGCCAGCAGCTCCTTCAGGCGATCGAACACTGAAGCTTTCTTT
v_gene: TRBV28; d_gene: NA; j_gene: TRBJ2-7; abundance: few; CDR3aa: CASLDGTGPLGPYEQYF; CDR3nt: TGTGCCAGCCTGGACGGGACTGGTCCTTTAGGTCCCTACGAGCAGTACTTC
v_gene: TRBV7-2; d_gene: NA; j_gene: TRBJ1-5; abundance: few; CDR3aa: CASSSGTEARPQHF; CDR3nt: TGTGCCAGCAGCTCGGGGACGGAAGCGAGACCCCAGCATTTT
v_gene: TRBV20-1; d_gene: TRBD1; j_gene: TRBJ1-2; abundance: many; CDR3aa: CSAPKARDRAYGYTF; CDR3nt: TGCAGTGCTCCGAAAGCCCGGGACAGGGCCTATGGCTACACCTTC
v_gene: TRBV12-3/TRBV12-4; d_gene: TRBD2; j_gene: TRBJ2-2; abundance: NA; CDR3aa: CASGFRVAGFTGELFF; CDR3nt: TGTGCCAGCGGATTTCGGGTAGCGGGGTTCACCGGGGAGCTGTTTTTT
v_gene: TRBV10-3; d_gene: TRBD1; j_gene: TRBJ2-5; abundance: few; CDR3aa: CAISDDRGETQYF; CDR3nt: TGTGCCATCAGTGACGACAGGGGAGAGACCCAGTACTTC
v_gene: TRBV20-1; d_gene: NA; j_gene: TRBJ2-1; abundance: few; CDR3aa: CSARAVLVPKTDNEQFF; CDR3nt: TGCAGTGCTAGAGCCGTACTCGTTCCCAAAACGGACAATGAGCAGTTCTTC
v_gene: TRBV5-6; d_gene: NA; j_gene: TRBJ1-5; abundance: few; CDR3aa: CASNRRGGGQPQHF; CDR3nt: TGTGCCAGCAACCGTAGGGGAGGAGGTCAGCCCCAGCATTTT
v_gene: TRBV7-9; d_gene: TRBD1; j_gene: TRBJ2-3; abundance: few; CDR3aa: CASSDRGPDTQYF; CDR3nt: TGTGCCAGCAGTGACAGGGGTCCTGATACGCAGTATTTT
v_gene: TRBV12-3/TRBV12-4; d_gene: NA; j_gene: TRBJ2-7; abundance: many; CDR3aa: CASSPGLEQYF; CDR3nt: TGTGCCAGCAGTCCCGGTCTTGAGCAGTACTTC
v_gene: TRBV6-5; d_gene: NA; j_gene: TRBJ1-2; abundance: NA; CDR3aa: CASSYSSLDSNGYTF; CDR3nt: TGTGCCAGCAGTTACTCTTCCCTGGACAGCAATGGCTACACCTTC
v_gene: TRBV18; d_gene: NA; j_gene: TRBJ1-3; abundance: few; CDR3aa: CASSPTGSGPGNTIYF; CDR3nt: TGTGCCAGCTCACCTACAGGATCAGGTCCTGGAAACACCATATATTTT
v_gene: TRBV20-1; d_gene: NA; j_gene: TRBJ1-2; abundance: many; CDR3aa: CSARVDGILYTF; CDR3nt: TGCAGTGCTAGAGTCGATGGAATACTCTACACCTTC
v_gene: TRBV6-5; d_gene: NA; j_gene: TRBJ1-2; abundance: many; CDR3aa: CASRPLTGANYGYTF; CDR3nt: TGTGCCAGCAGACCCCTGACAGGCGCCAACTATGGCTACACCTTC